This T cell receptor beta chain was identified during a study of blood T cell repertoires in COVID-19. Authors' data handling: Counts of nucleated cells, estimated from reference gene primer amplification, were obtained. TCRdb's copy holds only in-frame clones and misses some; the assay was immunoSEQ multiplex PCR. V and J calls and clone size follow that table, whereas D and trimming were derived from the DNA. The sample consists of around 100,000 clones, about 83% of them appearing once. There are 15 residues in the CDR3. Germline-derived CDR1 and CDR2 are SGHRS and YFSETQ. Trimming removed 2 bases from V and 2 bases from J, with 14 bases in between.

The sequenced sample was peripheral blood. The receptor was isolated from a human donor in a cohort sampled during active COVID-19. V and J are TRBV5-1 and TRBJ2-7, with D tentatively TRBD1 (6 bases). DNA of the CDR3: TGCGCCAGCAGCTTCTCAGGGGACCCACCCTACGAGCAGTACTTC. This encodes CASSFSGDPPYEQYF. Drawing the rest from reference TRBV5-1 and TRBJ2-7, the complete variable domain is KAGVTQTPRYLIKTRGQQVTLSCSPISGHRSVSWYQQTPGQGLQFLFEYFSETQRNKGNFPGRFSGRQFSNSRSEMNVSTLELGDSALYLCASSFSGDPPYEQYFGPGTRLTVT.